In this sample, the clone carrying this T cell receptor (beta chain) turned up a few times. Its antigen remains unknown. Other DNA sequences from this sample encode an identical CDR3 as well. The length of the CDR3 is 14 residues. CDR1 SEHNR and CDR2 FQNEAQ come from the germline V gene (reference sequence). Trimming cost V 1 base and J 3 bases, with 7 bases left between them. The data belong to a study of cytomegalovirus exposure and HLA in healthy donors. Notes on the study in general: The authors judged a highly shared variant cluster likely a sequencing artifact. Later on, an analysis tied 15,000 to 20,000 TCR beta sequences to HLA alleles at 0.05 false discovery rate.

Primers for the PCR totalled 60 Vbeta and 13 Jbeta. The table came from immunoSEQ multiplex PCR; TCRdb's copy has only in-frame clones and leaves some out. The sample lists 100,000 to 150,000 clones, approximately 75% seen once, with roughly 4% in the top ten. The study sampled nominally healthy donors, though unrecorded immune exposures were likely. The chain is built from TRBV7-9 and TRBJ1-3; D is undetermined. Sequencing used PBMCs. This TCR derives from a man aged 50 to 59 in good health and CMV-seropositive. This CDR3 reads CASSLGHSGNTIYF. As DNA, the CDR3 is TGTGCCAGCAGCTTAGGTCATAGTGGAAACACCATATATTTT.